The clone carrying this T cell receptor beta chain occurred a few times. Approximately 10 milliliters was the volume of peripheral blood drawn from each donor. This record comes from a study of blood T cells in healthy people across ages. Study as a whole: Per two T cells, about one barcoded beta molecule was captured through template switching.

The use of a sample-barcoded 5' primer and a J-beta primer mix characterized a second PCR of about 7 to 12 cycles. Tags on each cDNA molecule came from a template-switch adaptor with 12 random nucleotides. One entry per CDR3 protein, called by TCRdb with MiXCR from the 5' RACE reads. The profile shows 1.5 million to 2 million distinct CDR3 sequences, 49% of them singletons. V was cut by 7 bases and J by 7 bases, with 13 bases left in between. The CDR3 runs 12 residues. Germline V gene data show CDR1 as SGHTA and CDR2 as FQGNSA. J is TRBJ1-2 and V is TRBV7-2; D is unresolved. This clonotype originated in a woman aged 40 to 55 in good health. The sample was blood. CDR3 loop: CASTESGVGYTF. As DNA, the CDR3 is TGTGCCAGCACTGAAAGTGGGGTTGGCTACACCTTC.